The T cell receptor beta chain under discussion was sequenced for a study of identical twins (dated by TCRdb to 2016 to 2017). Regarding the research as a whole: To test whether fetal clonotypes persist, the study used deep sequencing on TCR alpha and beta repertoires from monozygotic twins, unrelated adults of various ages, and cord blood. Replicate twin experiments were performed at different times using different library preparation protocols to rule out contamination. What the study reported, not specific to this receptor: Fewer insertions were carried by abundant cord blood beta clonotypes, a similar but weaker trend appeared in young adult naive repertoires, and no such trend appeared in memory repertoires. The excess sharing between twins in beta out-of-frame sequences was weaker because fewer shared sequences reduced the signal-to-noise ratio. Invariant T cells such as MAIT and iNKT could partly confound zero-insertion analyses, although diverse VJ usage argued against such confounding for most clonotypes. In monozygotic twins, out-of-frame TCR alpha sharing was systematically underestimated by recombination models, although the models agreed with sharing between unrelated individuals. Because the same donors could not be followed over many years, the conclusions relied on cross-sectional statistical analysis. Compared with coincidental sharing between unrelated individuals, out-of-frame TCR alpha sequences shared between twins had an excess of sequences with low generation probability.

To note about this clonotype: It has no known antigen specificity. Base quality data are lacking; no much larger clone is found one base away.

At the junction V is shortened by 6 bases and J by 5 bases, with 16 bases in between. The cysteine opens and the phenylalanine closes a CDR3 of 14 amino acids. Only the CDR3 region is kept as DNA, spanning 42 bases read in frame from base 1. From the germline V gene, CDR1 is MNHEY and CDR2 is SVGAGI. All donors were healthy Caucasians. The library relied on 5' RACE. The reads were generated on an Illumina HiSeq 2000. A universal primer binding site was introduced by template switching, and a unique molecular identifier was present in the final cDNA, enabling accurate counting of TCR cDNA molecules. Specific primers in the conserved constant-segment region were used to synthesize first-strand cDNA for the TCR alpha and beta chains. To control for contamination, every cDNA library was double barcoded, receiving both a SMART-Mk sample barcode and Illumina barcodes. TruSeq adapter sequences along with Illumina sample barcodes were introduced in two successive PCR steps. The TCR alpha and beta cDNA libraries were sequenced on the Illumina HiSeq platform using custom primers. The original methods were these. MiGEC processed the raw reads to extract unique molecular identifiers, while MiXCR was used to determine the CDR3 positions. For each individual, recombination models were inferred using an EM algorithm with the repgenHMM and IGoR tools. Shared clonotypes were analyzed with the tcR package in R, and sharing was normalized by the product of cloneset sizes. To study raw recombination without the effects of thymic and clonal selection, out-of-frame nonproductive sequences were analyzed. In-frame beta chains were kept once TCRdb had trimmed the public reads at Q25 with fastp and called clones with MiXCR. Entries are consolidated by CDR3 protein sequence, retaining the most common genes and DNA. In this record, the V and J calls reflect TCRdb's handling and not the investigators' own analysis. Recorded for this sample are 1.5 million to 2 million distinct CDR3 sequences; less than 40% of them occurred a single time. About 0.27% of the sample lies in the top ten.

The V gene is TRBV6-5 and the J gene is TRBJ1-1, with the D gene not clear enough to name. The receptor comes from a newborn girl in good health. Sequenced: cord blood. This receptor carries the CDR3 CASRQQDLGTEAFF. The DNA is as follows: TGTGCCAGCAGACAGCAGGATCTAGGGACTGAAGCTTTCTTT.